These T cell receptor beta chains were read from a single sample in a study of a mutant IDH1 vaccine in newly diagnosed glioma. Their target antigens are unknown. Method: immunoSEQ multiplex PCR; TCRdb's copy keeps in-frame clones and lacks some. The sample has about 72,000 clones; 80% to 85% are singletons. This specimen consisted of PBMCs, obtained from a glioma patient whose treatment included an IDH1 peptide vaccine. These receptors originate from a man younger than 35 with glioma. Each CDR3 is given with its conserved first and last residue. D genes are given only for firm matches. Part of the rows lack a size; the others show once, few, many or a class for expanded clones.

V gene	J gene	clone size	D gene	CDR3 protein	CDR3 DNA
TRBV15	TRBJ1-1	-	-	CATSRGGNTEAFF	TGTGCCACCAGCAGGGGCGGGAACACTGAAGCTTTCTTT
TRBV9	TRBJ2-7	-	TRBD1	CASSPRGGQGAYEQYF	TGTGCCAGCAGCCCTAGAGGGGGACAGGGGGCCTACGAGCAGTACTTC
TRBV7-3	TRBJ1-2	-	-	CASSSGRTYGYTF	TGTGCCAGCAGCTCCGGGAGGACCTATGGCTACACCTTC
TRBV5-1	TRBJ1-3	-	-	CASSFGGENTIYF	TGCGCCAGCAGCTTCGGGGGCGAAAACACCATATATTTT
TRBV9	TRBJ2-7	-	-	CASSTHGTEVSYEQYF	TGTGCCAGCAGCACACACGGGACGGAGGTCTCCTACGAGCAGTACTTC
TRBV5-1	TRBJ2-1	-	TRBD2	CASSLLAGGPPEQFF	TGCGCCAGCAGCTTACTAGCGGGGGGCCCCCCTGAGCAGTTCTTC
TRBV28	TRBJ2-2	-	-	CASRFRDRNTGELFF	TGTGCCAGCAGGTTCCGGGACCGGAACACCGGGGAGCTGTTTTTT
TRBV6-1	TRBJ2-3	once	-	CASIQSTSTDTQYF	TGTGCCAGCATACAGTCTACTAGCACAGATACGCAGTATTTT
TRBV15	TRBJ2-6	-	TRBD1	CATSGWTGIHPGANVLTF	TGTGCCACCAGCGGTTGGACAGGGATCCACCCCGGGGCCAACGTCCTGACTTTC
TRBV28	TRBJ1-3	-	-	CASSLYNWRRSDTIYF	TGTGCCAGCAGTTTATACAATTGGAGGCGCTCGGACACCATATATTTT
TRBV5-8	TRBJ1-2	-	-	CASSKTRQDYGYTF	TGTGCCAGCAGTAAGACCAGGCAGGACTATGGCTACACCTTC
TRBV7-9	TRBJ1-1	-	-	CASSSQQTEAFF	TGTGCCAGCAGTTCACAGCAGACTGAAGCTTTCTTT
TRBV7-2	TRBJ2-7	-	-	CASSLAGMGQYF	TGTGCCAGCAGCTTAGCGGGCATGGGGCAGTACTTC
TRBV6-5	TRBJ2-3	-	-	CASRRAGPTDTQYF	TGTGCCAGCAGAAGAGCGGGTCCCACAGATACGCAGTATTTT
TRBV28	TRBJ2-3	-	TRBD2	CASSRFSGRDTDTQYF	TGTGCCAGCAGTCGATTTAGCGGGAGGGACACAGATACGCAGTATTTT
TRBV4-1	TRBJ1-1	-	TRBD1	CASSHPSPGTGGPGTEAFF	TGCGCCAGCAGCCACCCTTCCCCCGGGACAGGGGGCCCGGGCACTGAAGCTTTCTTT
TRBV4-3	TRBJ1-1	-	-	CASSQEVEFTEAFF	TGCGCCAGCAGCCAAGAGGTCGAGTTCACTGAAGCTTTCTTT
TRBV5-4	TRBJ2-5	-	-	CASSLMQGETQYF	TGTGCCAGCAGCTTGATGCAGGGTGAGACCCAGTACTTC
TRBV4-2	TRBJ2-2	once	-	CASSQGSNTGELFF	TGTGCCAGCAGCCAAGGGTCGAACACCGGGGAGCTGTTTTTT
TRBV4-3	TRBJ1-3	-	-	CASSQDRGVGNTIYF	TGCGCCAGCAGCCAAGATCGAGGGGTTGGAAACACCATATATTTT
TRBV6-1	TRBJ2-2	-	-	CASSVTVNTGELFF	TGTGCCAGCAGTGTAACAGTCAACACCGGGGAGCTGTTTTTT
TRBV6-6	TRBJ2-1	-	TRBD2	CASVARGGAYNEQFF	TGTGCCAGCGTTGCGCGGGGGGGAGCCTACAATGAGCAGTTCTTC
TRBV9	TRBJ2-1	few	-	CASSVGGWTYNEQFF	TGTGCCAGCAGCGTAGGTGGGTGGACCTACAATGAGCAGTTCTTC
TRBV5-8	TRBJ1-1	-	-	CASSFGLDTEAFF	TGTGCCAGCAGCTTTGGGCTGGACACTGAAGCTTTCTTT
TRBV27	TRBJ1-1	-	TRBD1	CASSNRDSTEAFF	TGTGCCAGCAGTAACCGGGACAGCACTGAAGCTTTCTTT
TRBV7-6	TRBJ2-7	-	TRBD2	CASSQWGLAGLYEQYF	TGTGCCAGCAGCCAATGGGGACTAGCGGGGCTCTACGAGCAGTACTTC
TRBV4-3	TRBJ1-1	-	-	CASSQPGRGNTEAFF	TGCGCCAGCAGCCAACCGGGTAGGGGGAACACTGAAGCTTTCTTT
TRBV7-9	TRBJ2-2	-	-	CASSRGADANTGELFF	TGTGCCAGCAGCCGTGGGGCCGACGCGAACACCGGGGAGCTGTTTTTT
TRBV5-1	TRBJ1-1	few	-	CASSLDGRSAPEAFF	TGCGCCAGCAGCTTAGATGGCAGATCAGCCCCTGAAGCTTTCTTT
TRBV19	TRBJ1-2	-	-	CASRSDSFYGYTF	TGTGCCAGTAGATCCGACAGTTTCTATGGCTACACCTTC
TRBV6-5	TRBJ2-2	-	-	CASSYQGSGYRELFF	TGTGCCAGCAGTTACCAGGGTTCGGGTTACCGGGAGCTGTTTTTT
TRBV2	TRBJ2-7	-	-	CASSEAWGGRTYEQYF	TGTGCCAGCAGTGAAGCCTGGGGGGGGCGAACCTACGAGCAGTACTTC
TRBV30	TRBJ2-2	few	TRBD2	CAWSGLASTGELFF	TGTGCCTGGAGTGGACTAGCTAGCACCGGGGAGCTGTTTTTT
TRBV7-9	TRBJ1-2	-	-	CASSLMHAYGYTF	TGTGCCAGCAGCTTAATGCACGCTTATGGCTACACCTTC
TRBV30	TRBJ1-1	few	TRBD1	CAWNYGTGNTEAFF	TGTGCCTGGAATTACGGGACAGGGAACACTGAAGCTTTCTTT
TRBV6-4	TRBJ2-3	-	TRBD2	CASSASGGTDTQYF	TGTGCCAGCAGTGCTAGCGGGGGCACAGATACGCAGTATTTT
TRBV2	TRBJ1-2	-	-	CASSERGRIYGYTF	TGTGCCAGCAGTGAGCGGGGGCGGATCTATGGCTACACCTTC
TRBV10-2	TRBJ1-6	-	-	CASSAGEFNSPLHF	TGCGCCAGCAGTGCTGGGGAGTTTAATTCACCCCTCCACTTT
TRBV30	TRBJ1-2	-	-	CAWRKGSYGYTF	TGTGCCTGGAGAAAAGGGAGCTATGGCTACACCTTC